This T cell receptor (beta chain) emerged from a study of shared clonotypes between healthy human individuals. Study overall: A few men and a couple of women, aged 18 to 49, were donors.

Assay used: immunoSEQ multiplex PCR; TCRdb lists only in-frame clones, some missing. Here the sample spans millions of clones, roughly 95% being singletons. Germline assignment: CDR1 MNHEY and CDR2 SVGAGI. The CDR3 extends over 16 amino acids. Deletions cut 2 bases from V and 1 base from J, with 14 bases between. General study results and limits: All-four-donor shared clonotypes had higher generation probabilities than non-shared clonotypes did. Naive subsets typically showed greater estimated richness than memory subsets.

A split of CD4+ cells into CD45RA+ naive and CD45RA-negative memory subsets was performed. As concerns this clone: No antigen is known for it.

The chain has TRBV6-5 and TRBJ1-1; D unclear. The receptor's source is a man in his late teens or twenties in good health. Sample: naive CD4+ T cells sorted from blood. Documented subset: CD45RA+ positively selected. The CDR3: CASSYIMGVGNTEAFF. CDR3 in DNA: TGTGCCAGCAGTTACATTATGGGCGTGGGGAACACTGAAGCTTTCTTT.